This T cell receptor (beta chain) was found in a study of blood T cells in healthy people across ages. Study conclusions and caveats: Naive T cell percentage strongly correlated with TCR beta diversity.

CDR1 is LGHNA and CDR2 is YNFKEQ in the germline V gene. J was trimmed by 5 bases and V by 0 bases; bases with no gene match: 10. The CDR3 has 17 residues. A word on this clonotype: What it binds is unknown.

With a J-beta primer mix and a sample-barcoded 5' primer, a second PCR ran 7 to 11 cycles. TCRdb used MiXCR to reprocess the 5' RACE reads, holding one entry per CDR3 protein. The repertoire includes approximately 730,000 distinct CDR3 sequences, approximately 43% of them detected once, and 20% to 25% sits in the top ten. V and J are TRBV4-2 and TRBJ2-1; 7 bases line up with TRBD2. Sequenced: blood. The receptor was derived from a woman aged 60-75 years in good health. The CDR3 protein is CASSQDGEGRSHNEQFF. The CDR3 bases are TGTGCCAGCAGCCAAGACGGGGAGGGTAGGTCCCACAATGAGCAGTTCTTC.